This T cell receptor beta chain was profiled in a study of cytomegalovirus exposure and HLA in healthy donors. On the study more broadly: The 95 million to 120 million unique TCR beta sequences, from about 179 million T cells, were found by an earlier analysis.

The PCR had 60 Vbeta and 13 Jbeta primers. Clones were read by immunoSEQ multiplex PCR, and TCRdb kept only the in-frame ones, dropping some. The profile shows about 97,000 clones, approximately 76% of them singletons. Findings and limits, study-wide: In a later analysis, TCR beta V- and J-gene trimming showed a link to a missense DCLRE1C variant. The study labeled about 160 TCR beta chains cytomegalovirus-associated. Later analysis showed TCR association rates varying by HLA locus, highest for DRB1 and lowest for HLA-C.

This clone appeared once. Its specificity is unknown. V lost 3 bases, J lost 8 bases, and 13 bases lay in between. CDR1 is MNHEY and CDR2 is SMNVEV in the germline V gene (reference sequence). The CDR3 runs to 13 residues. The receptor was derived from a man in his forties in good health and CMV-seronegative. V is TRBV27 and J is TRBJ1-2; D remains unclear. The sequencing input was PBMCs. In nucleotides, the CDR3 is TGTGCCAGCAGTTTGCTAAGTAGATACGGCTACACCTTC. Its protein product is CASSLLSRYGYTF.